This T cell receptor beta chain was found in a study of T cell repertoires in cytomegalovirus infection. Study-level background: Newly reported HLA-C-restricted and thoroughly characterized HLA-B-restricted CMV epitopes were employed. Matching HLA type and CMV infection were both indicated by public TCR beta signatures.

About this clonotype itself: Its cognate antigen is unknown.

Notes on the study in general: Individuals carrying CMV plus the relevant HLA were identified by cumulative frequency of public TCR beta families.

With V trimmed by 3 bases and J by 7 bases, 7 bases remained unmatched. Germline V CDR1 and CDR2: SEHNR, FQNEAQ (reference sequence). CDR3 length equals 15 residues. TCRdb passed the reads through MiXCR, listing each CDR3 protein once. In the table there are approximately 340,000 distinct CDR3 sequences, almost 30% of which are singletons. The clonotype was recovered from a human donor in good health (CMV status not recorded). Some clones in this sample may be carry-over from other donors' samples. J is TRBJ1-2 and V is TRBV7-9; 11 bases are a match to TRBD1. The sample consisted of cultured PBMCs, taken from culture after CMV antigen stimulation. CDR3 region: CASSFTGQGATGYTF. DNA of the CDR3: TGTGCCAGCAGCTTCACCGGACAGGGGGCTACTGGCTACACCTTC.